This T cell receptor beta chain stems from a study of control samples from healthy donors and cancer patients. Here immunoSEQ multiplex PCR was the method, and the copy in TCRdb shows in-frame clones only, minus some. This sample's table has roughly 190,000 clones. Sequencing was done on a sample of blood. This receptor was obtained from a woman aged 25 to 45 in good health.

The CDR3 bases are TGTGCCACATCATCCGACGGTACAGATACGCAGTATTTT. It encodes CATSSDGTDTQYF. The chain carries TRBV24-1 and TRBJ2-3; no definite D call. V dropped 10 bases and J dropped 3 bases, with 13 bases sitting between them. CDR3 size: 13 residues. CDR1 is KGHDR and CDR2 is SFDVKD in the germline V gene.